The 28 T cell receptor beta chains given below trace back to one sample, sequenced in a study of T cell repertoires in cytomegalovirus infection. These receptors are not linked to any known antigen. TCRdb independently ran MiXCR on the reads; one entry per CDR3 protein. The sample yields around 310,000 distinct CDR3 sequences, about 28% seen once. The sample consisted of cultured PBMCs, taken from culture after CMV antigen stimulation. These receptors originate from a human donor in good health (CMV status not recorded). Some clones in this sample may be carry-over from other donors' samples.

The J gene is TRBJ2-3, the V gene TRBV7-9, with D perhaps TRBD2 (5 bases). V was pared by 4 bases and J by 3 bases, with 17 bases between. This CDR3 is built from 16 residues. Germline values: CDR1 SEHNR, CDR2 FQNEAQ (reference sequence). Written as DNA, the CDR3 is TGTGCCAGCAGCTATGGAGGTCCAGGCGCGACAGATACGCAGTATTTT. It yields the protein CASSYGGPGATDTQYF.

This clonotype came up many times. V usage is TRBV7-6 and J usage is TRBJ1-1, with 9 positions matching TRBD1. CDR3 length: 14 residues. The germline CDR1 and CDR2 sequences are SGHVS and FNYEAQ. The J segment lost 1 base and the V segment lost 5 bases, leaving 2 bases of the junction unmatched. The CDR3 nucleotides read TGTGCCAGCAGCGCGGACAGGGGGAACACTGAAGCTTTCTTT. This encodes CASSADRGNTEAFF.

This clonotype was observed a single time. The rearrangement uses TRBV27 and TRBJ2-7; either TRBD1 or TRBD2 may fit D (5 bases each). Trimming cost V 0 bases and J 0 bases, with 12 bases left between them. CDR1 and CDR2 from the germline V gene are MNHEY and SMNVEV (reference sequence). The CDR3 has 16 residues. The CDR3 DNA reads as TGTGCCAGCAGTTTATCGCCAGGGAGAGGCTCCTACGAGCAGTACTTC. It yields the protein CASSLSPGRGSYEQYF.

This clonotype has at least ten counts. CDR3 in DNA: TGTGCCAGCAGTTTCAAGGGGGTGGACAATCAGCCCCAGCATTTT. It translates to CASSFKGVDNQPQHF. The rearrangement links TRBV12-3 or TRBV12-4 to TRBJ1-5, with D perhaps TRBD1 (6 bases). The CDR3 contains 15 residues. Between the trimmed V and J ends, which lost 3 bases and 3 bases, there was a span of 12 bases.

This clonotype was seen a handful of times. The genes are TRBV6-5 and TRBJ2-3; D unresolved. Germline CDR1 is MNHEY and CDR2 is SVGAGI. V was pared by 2 bases and J by 0 bases, with 9 bases between. The CDR3 is 15 amino acids. CDR3 loop: CASSYAGSSTDTQYF. Written as DNA, the CDR3 is TGTGCCAGCAGTTACGCCGGTTCCAGCACAGATACGCAGTATTTT.

There are many counts of this clonotype. This sequence joins TRBV12-3 or TRBV12-4 and TRBJ2-7, with 8 bases lining up with TRBD2. V shed 6 bases, J shed 2 bases, and the junction held 6 bases outside the gene matches. This CDR3 has 14 amino acids. CDR3 region: CASSQSGRTYEQYF. DNA of the CDR3: TGTGCCAGCAGCCAAAGCGGGAGAACCTACGAGCAGTACTTC.

This clonotype was seen only a few times. J is TRBJ2-1 and V is TRBV7-6, with TRBD2 matching 12 bases. CDR1 and CDR2 (germline): SGHVS, FNYEAQ. Trimming took 5 bases from V and 0 from J; bases not matched to a gene: 11. The CDR3 runs to 19 residues. CDR3 DNA: TGTGCCAGCAGCCCCGTCGGGACTAGCGGGCCTAGCTCCTACAATGAGCAGTTCTTC. Translated, it gives CASSPVGTSGPSSYNEQFF.

This sequence joins TRBV7-2 and TRBJ2-1, with 7 bases that match TRBD1. The CDR3 has 15 residues. Germline CDR1 and CDR2: SGHTA and FQGNSA. The V segment lost 0 bases and the J segment 4 bases; nucleotides outside the gene matches: 3. This CDR3 reads CASSLAPRGYNEQFF. The CDR3 coding sequence is TGTGCCAGCAGCTTAGCCCCCAGGGGGTACAATGAGCAGTTCTTC. Full variable domain (outside the CDR3, taken from reference TRBV7-2 and TRBJ2-1): GAGVSQSPSNKVTEKGKDVELRCDPISGHTALYWYRQSLGQGLEFLIYFQGNSAPDKSGLPSDRFSAERTGGSVSTLTIQRTQQEDSAVYLCASSLAPRGYNEQFFGPGTRLTVL.

The rearrangement links TRBV6-6 to TRBJ2-5; possibly TRBD1 for D (6 bases). Germline values: CDR1 MNHNY, CDR2 SVGAGI (reference sequence). The CDR3 has 15 residues. The V end lost 4 bases, the J end lost 5 bases, and 17 bases lay between the germline ends. The CDR3 spells CASSSWGRDRETQYF. For the CDR3, the DNA is TGTGCCAGCAGTTCCTGGGGGCGAGATCGGGAGACCCAGTACTTC.

A few counts support this clonotype. The rearrangement joins TRBV6-1 to TRBJ1-5; D remains ambiguous. The CDR3 sequence is 13 residues long. In germline, CDR1 is MNHNS, CDR2 SASEGT. Trimming pared 7 bases from V and 7 bases from J, leaving 14 bases between. CDR3 in amino acids: CASTAIYEQPQHF. The CDR3 nucleotides are TGTGCCAGCACCGCAATATATGAACAGCCCCAGCATTTT.

The chain links TRBV6-5 to TRBJ1-2, with D perhaps TRBD1 (5 bases). The CDR3 contains 14 residues. CDR1 and CDR2 from the germline V gene are MNHEY and SVGAGI. V was shortened by 1 base and J by 2 bases, with 8 bases between the two germline ends. Written as DNA, the CDR3 is TGTGCCAGCAGTTACTTGACAGAAAACTATGGCTACACCTTC. Its translation: CASSYLTENYGYTF.

The rearrangement links TRBV18 to TRBJ1-2; 9 bases line up with TRBD1. Germline loops: CDR1 KGHSH, CDR2 LQKENI. This CDR3 is 16 amino acids long. J lost 2 bases, V lost 5 bases, and 9 bases had no gene match. The CDR3 sequence is CASSEDWTGENYGYTF. Written as DNA, the CDR3 is TGTGCCAGCTCAGAGGATTGGACAGGGGAGAACTATGGCTACACCTTC.

This clonotype has a handful of counts. The chain recombines TRBV11-3 with TRBJ2-7; D gene unclear. Looked up from germline, CDR1 is SGHNT and CDR2 is YENEEA. The V gene lost 3 bases and the J gene lost 5 bases, with 11 bases spanning the gap. The CDR3 runs to 13 residues. The CDR3 spells CASSFSVSNEQYF. The CDR3 DNA reads as TGTGCCAGCAGCTTTAGTGTTAGCAACGAGCAGTACTTC.

The table lists this clonotype with a few counts. The rearrangement uses TRBV6-5 and TRBJ2-2, with 12 bases fitting TRBD2. Germline lookup yields CDR1 MNHEY and CDR2 SVGAGI. The V segment lost 4 bases and the J segment 8 bases; nucleotides outside the gene matches: 8. This CDR3 is built from 16 residues. The CDR3 region has the DNA TGTGCCAGCAGTTTCAGGACTAGCGGGACGGGTGGGGAGCTGTTTTTT. Amino acids: CASSFRTSGTGGELFF.

The table lists this clonotype with a few counts. The CDR3 is CASSQGINGYTF. In DNA, the CDR3 is TGTGCCAGCAGTCAGGGTATCAATGGCTACACCTTC. The chain combines TRBV11-2 with TRBJ1-2; weak D call: TRBD1 (5 bases). Deletions cut 6 bases from V and 6 bases from J, with 11 bases between. CDR1 is SGHAT, CDR2 FQNNGV, per germline. This CDR3 has 12 amino acids.

The chain carries TRBV30 and TRBJ2-7; the match to TRBD2 covers 7 bases. V shed 0 bases and J 0 bases; nucleotides not matched to a gene: 5. The germline V gene has CDR1 GTSNPN and CDR2 SVGIG (reference sequence). The CDR3 spans 15 residues. The CDR3: CAWSVRLAASYEQYF. CDR3 nucleotide sequence: TGTGCCTGGAGTGTAAGGCTAGCGGCCTCCTACGAGCAGTACTTC.

This chain connects TRBV2 to TRBJ2-5, with TRBD2 identical over 13 bases. The trim removed 5 bases at V and 1 base at J, leaving 7 bases unmatched. The germline V gene encodes CDR1 SNHLY and CDR2 FYNNEI. The CDR3 covers 17 residues. The DNA of the CDR3 is TGTGCCAGCAGTCCCGGACTAGCGGGGGAAAGCCAAGAGACCCAGTACTTC. It codes for CASSPGLAGESQETQYF.

The gene calls are TRBV20-1 and TRBJ1-6; 7 bases map to TRBD1. Germline CDR1 and CDR2: DFQATT and SNEGSKA (reference sequence). The CDR3 covers 15 residues. V shed 1 base, J shed 3 bases, and the junction held 3 bases outside the gene matches. In DNA, the CDR3 is TGCAGTGCTAGAGGGGGGACAGACTATAATTCACCCCTCCACTTT. Translating gives CSARGGTDYNSPLHF.

The chain employs TRBV2 and TRBJ2-1, with D tentatively TRBD2 (5 bases). V lost 7 bases to trimming and J lost 7 bases, with 17 bases between them. Germline V gene sequence: CDR1 SNHLY, CDR2 FYNNEI. CDR3 size: 14 residues. CDR3 in amino acids: CASIQAEVWNEQFF. CDR3 coding DNA: TGTGCCAGCATCCAAGCGGAGGTCTGGAATGAGCAGTTCTTC. Looking up the rest from reference TRBV2 and TRBJ2-1 gives the full variable domain: EPEVTQTPSHQVTQMGQEVILRCVPISNHLYFYWYRQILGQKVEFLVSFYNNEISEKSEIFDDQFSVERPDGSNFTLKIRSTKLEDSAMYFCASIQAEVWNEQFFGPGTRLTVL.

This sequence joins TRBV19 and TRBJ2-1; 12 bases line up with TRBD2. The CDR3 length is 16 residues. Trimming took 3 bases from V and 6 from J; bases not matched to a gene: 6. Germline CDR1 reads LNHDA; CDR2 reads SQIVND (reference sequence). CDR3 region: CASSIRGLAGGNEQFF. DNA for the CDR3: TGTGCCAGTAGTATTAGGGGACTAGCGGGCGGCAATGAGCAGTTCTTC.

This clonotype was counted only a few times. The chain joins TRBV7-9 to TRBJ2-1; 8 positions agree with TRBD2. Losses at the gene ends were 7 bases for V and 10 bases for J; bases not matched to a gene: 12. The CDR3 is 14 residues long. Germline V gene sequence: CDR1 SEHNR, CDR2 FQNEAQ (reference sequence). This CDR3 reads CASMLMAGGGEQFF. In DNA, the CDR3 is TGTGCCAGCATGTTGATGGCGGGAGGAGGAGAGCAGTTCTTC.

This clonotype was seen more than once but under ten times. The chain has TRBV19 and TRBJ2-1; 10 positions agree with TRBD2. There are 17 residues in the CDR3. Germline V CDR1 and CDR2: LNHDA, SQIVND (reference sequence). With 1 base clipped from V and 6 bases from J, the junction kept 9 bases outside the gene matches. The CDR3 protein is CASSIVPAGGSANEQFF. The CDR3 DNA follows: TGTGCCAGTAGTATAGTCCCAGCGGGGGGGAGCGCCAATGAGCAGTTCTTC. The whole variable domain, filled in from reference TRBV19 and TRBJ2-1, reads DGGITQSPKYLFRKEGQNVTLSCEQNLNHDAMYWYRQDPGQGLRLIYYSQIVNDFQKGDIAEGYSVSREKKESFPLTVTSAQKNPTAFYLCASSIVPAGGSANEQFFGPGTRLTVL.

The CDR3 loop reads CSVLGRFSYEQYF. The CDR3 nucleotides are TGCAGCGTTCTTGGCAGGTTCTCCTACGAGCAGTACTTC. The rearrangement joins TRBV29-1 to TRBJ2-7; D is ambiguous. Trimming removed 5 bases at V and 0 bases at J, with 11 bases between. The CDR3 covers 13 residues. Germline CDR1 reads SQVTM; CDR2 reads ANQGSEA.

The chain couples TRBV10-3 to TRBJ2-5; D might be TRBD1 or TRBD2, each matching 6 bases. Per the germline V gene, CDR1 is ENHRY and CDR2 is SYGVKD. The V end was cut by 0 bases, the J end by 5 bases, with 16 bases between. The length of the CDR3 is 16 residues. CDR3 nucleotides: TGTGCCATCAGTGAGTCGCCTACGGGGGCCGGGGAGACCCAGTACTTC. Protein sequence: CAISESPTGAGETQYF.

V and J are TRBV9 and TRBJ2-2; D unclear. The CDR3 totals 14 residues. Germline V gene data show CDR1 as SGDLS and CDR2 as YYNGEE. Between the trimmed V and J ends, which lost 4 bases and 0 bases, there was a span of 7 bases. This CDR3 is CASSTRTNTGELFF. For the CDR3, the DNA is TGTGCCAGCAGCACCCGGACGAACACCGGGGAGCTGTTTTTT.

In its sample, this clonotype was seen a few times. This chain joins TRBV15 and TRBJ1-4; D is unresolved. Trimming took off 3 bases at V and 7 bases at J, with 15 bases between the two ends. Per germline, CDR1 LNHNV and CDR2 YYDKDF (reference sequence). This CDR3 has 15 amino acids. The CDR3: CATSRYSLPAEKLFF. The CDR3 bases are TGTGCCACCAGCAGGTACTCCCTCCCGGCTGAAAAACTGTTTTTT.

About this clonotype: A junction boundary mismatches the germline segment, possibly from a read error. This chain joins TRBV4-1 and TRBJ2-1, with D possibly matching TRBD2 (5 bases). The length of the CDR3 is 16 residues. Germline CDR1 is MGHRA and CDR2 is YSYEKL. The CDR3 DNA reads TGTGCCAGCAGCCAAGGACGGGGATCCGCCTACAATGAGCAGTTCTTC. It is translated as CASSQGRGSAYNEQFF.

This clonotype was found many times. The chain links TRBV7-2 to TRBJ2-7; D remains ambiguous. V gave up 3 bases and J gave up 2 bases, with 8 bases separating them. Per germline, CDR1 SGHTA and CDR2 FQGNSA. The CDR3 contains 13 residues. The DNA of the CDR3 is TGTGCCAGCAGCTTTTCAGCTACCTACGAGCAGTACTTC. This translates into CASSFSATYEQYF.